The 29 T cell receptor beta chains reported below all come from one sample, sequenced in a study of cytomegalovirus exposure and HLA in healthy donors. PCR used 60 Vbeta primers and 13 Jbeta primers. The method was immunoSEQ multiplex PCR; TCRdb's version includes in-frame clones alone and lacks a portion of them. Among around 150,000 clones listed, approximately 91% were seen once. The specimen was PBMCs. These receptors all stem from a woman aged 40 to 50 in good health and CMV-seronegative.

The chain links TRBV11-2 to TRBJ2-1; TRBD2 agrees at 14 bases. From germline, CDR1 is SGHAT and CDR2 FQNNGV. With 8 bases clipped from V and 1 base from J, the junction kept 7 bases outside the gene matches. This CDR3 comprises 17 residues. CDR3 in DNA: TGTGCCAGCTCGGGACTAGCGGGAGTCGGATCCTACAATGAGCAGTTCTTC. Translation gives CASSGLAGVGSYNEQFF.

The chain recombines TRBV15 with TRBJ1-2; weak D call: TRBD1 (5 bases). This CDR3 has 16 amino acids. Germline V gene data show CDR1 as LNHNV and CDR2 as YYDKDF (reference sequence). The V end was cut by 4 bases, the J end by 6 bases, with 21 bases between. CDR3 nucleotides: TGTGCCACCAGCACACGCCCAATTTCCGGACATCATGGCTACACCTTC. Protein: CATSTRPISGHHGYTF.

In its sample, this clone was seen a few times. The junction departs from germline at one end; a sequencing error may be responsible. The chain uses TRBV7-9 and TRBJ1-1; no clear D gene. CDR3 size: 12 residues. Per germline, CDR1 SEHNR and CDR2 FQNEAQ (reference sequence). This CDR3 reads CSSSLALAEAFF. The CDR3 DNA sequence: TGTTCCAGCAGCTTAGCCTTAGCTGAAGCTTTCTTT.

The chain couples TRBV6-5 to TRBJ2-2; TRBD1 aligns across 8 bases. In germline, CDR1 is MNHEY, CDR2 SVGAGI. The V segment lost 6 bases and the J segment 2 bases; nucleotides outside the gene matches: 5. There are 15 residues in the CDR3. The CDR3 sequence: CASRATGVNTGELFF. In DNA, the CDR3 is TGTGCCAGCAGGGCGACAGGGGTCAACACCGGGGAGCTGTTTTTT.

The J gene is TRBJ2-7, the V gene TRBV9, with TRBD1 matching over 8 bases. The CDR3 runs to 14 residues. Per germline, CDR1 SGDLS and CDR2 YYNGEE. V lost 0 bases, J lost 4 bases, and 3 bases stayed unmatched. CDR3 in amino acids: CASSVAGGGYEQYF. CDR3 DNA: TGTGCCAGCAGCGTAGCAGGGGGCGGGTACGAGCAGTACTTC.

The rearrangement links TRBV7-9 to TRBJ2-7, with no clear D. Germline CDR1 and CDR2: SEHNR and FQNEAQ (reference sequence). V lost 6 bases to trimming and J lost 3 bases, with 9 bases between them. The CDR3 is made up of 12 amino acids. DNA for the CDR3: TGTGCCAGCAGTTTTTCCAACTACGAGCAGTACTTC. Encoded protein: CASSFSNYEQYF.

The chain links TRBV10-1 to TRBJ1-5; TRBD1 might be the D (6 bases). Trimming cost V 1 base and J 4 bases, with 14 bases left between them. CDR3 length: 16 amino acids. CDR1 and CDR2 from the germline V gene are WNHNN and SYGVQD (reference sequence). The CDR3 here is CASSELGGATNQPQHF. The CDR3 nucleotides read TGCGCCAGCAGTGAGTTAGGGGGTGCGACTAATCAGCCCCAGCATTTT.

The genes are TRBV18 and TRBJ2-3; D gene uncertain. The CDR3 runs to 14 residues. CDR1 and CDR2 from the germline V gene are KGHSH and LQKENI. V lost 3 bases and J 7 bases, leaving 14 bases between the germline ends. The CDR3 sequence is CASSPGVTDNTQYF. CDR3 nucleotide sequence: TGTGCCAGCTCACCCGGTGTGACCGACAATACGCAGTATTTT. The whole variable domain, filled in from reference TRBV18 and TRBJ2-3, reads NAGVMQNPRHLVRRRGQEARLRCSPMKGHSHVYWYRQLPEEGLKFMVYLQKENIIDESGMPKERFSAEFPKEGPSILRIQQVVRGDSAAYFCASSPGVTDNTQYFGPGTRLTVL.

The V call is TRBV11-3, the J call TRBJ2-1; the match to TRBD2 covers 14 bases. The CDR3 totals 14 residues. J lost 9 bases, V lost 3 bases, and 1 base had no gene match. CDR1 is SGHNT, CDR2 YENEEA, per germline. This chain's CDR3 is CASSLGLAGAEQFF. As DNA, the CDR3 is TGTGCCAGCAGCTTGGGACTAGCGGGAGCTGAGCAGTTCTTC. Full variable domain (missing parts from reference TRBV11-3 and TRBJ2-1): EAGVVQSPRYKIIEKKQPVAFWCNPISGHNTLYWYLQNLGQGPELLIRYENEEAVDDSQLPKDRFSAERLKGVDSTLKIQPAELGDSAVYLCASSLGLAGAEQFFGPGTRLTVL.

This clone was observed a single time. V gene TRBV19 combines with J gene TRBJ1-1; 9 bases map to TRBD1. Germline values: CDR1 LNHDA, CDR2 SQIVND (reference sequence). The CDR3 totals 15 residues. The V segment lost 10 bases and the J segment 1 base; nucleotides outside the gene matches: 10. The CDR3 nucleotides read TGTGCCACCTGGACAGGGGAGGGGGGGAACACTGAAGCTTTCTTT. As protein: CATWTGEGGNTEAFF.

This chain links TRBV7-9 with TRBJ1-1, with D possibly TRBD1 on 5 matching bases. Trimming took off 5 bases at V and 3 bases at J, with 16 bases between the two ends. Germline CDR1 is SEHNR and CDR2 is FQNEAQ (reference sequence). The CDR3 sequence is 15 residues long. The CDR3 protein is CASSVYTGWHTEAFF. The CDR3 DNA is TGTGCCAGCAGCGTCTATACAGGTTGGCACACTGAAGCTTTCTTT.

This chain connects TRBV7-9 to TRBJ1-1, with D unresolved. Germline V gives CDR1 SEHNR, CDR2 FQNEAQ (reference sequence). CDR3 length: 12 amino acids. Trimming took 0 bases from V and 9 from J, leaving 8 bases between them. CDR3 coding DNA: TGTGCCAGCAGCTTAGCGTGGCAGAAAGCTTTCTTT. Amino acids: CASSLAWQKAFF.

This chain joins TRBV6-6 and TRBJ2-3; 10 bases are shared with TRBD2. This CDR3 is built from 16 residues. Germline V gene data show CDR1 as MNHNY and CDR2 as SVGAGI (reference sequence). V shed 5 bases and J 4 bases; nucleotides not matched to a gene: 9. For the CDR3, the DNA is TGTGCCAGCAGTCGAGCCCTAGCGGGAGTTTCAGATACGCAGTATTTT. It is translated as CASSRALAGVSDTQYF.

The chain has TRBV5-1 and TRBJ2-7; D uncertain. This CDR3 spans 14 amino acids. CDR1 SGHRS and CDR2 YFSETQ come from the germline V gene. Deletions cut 1 base from V and 1 base from J, with 9 bases between. The CDR3 loop reads CASSLTALSYEQYF. Written as DNA, the CDR3 is TGCGCCAGCAGCTTGACAGCTCTTTCCTACGAGCAGTACTTC.

V usage is TRBV18 and J usage is TRBJ2-3; 7 nucleotides agree with TRBD1. The germline gives CDR1 KGHSH, CDR2 LQKENI. J gave up 1 base and V 5 bases, and 9 bases lay outside the gene matches. The CDR3 runs 16 residues. CDR3 sequence: CASSGFGQAGTDTQYF. CDR3 DNA sequence: TGTGCCAGCTCAGGATTCGGACAGGCCGGCACAGATACGCAGTATTTT. The whole variable domain, remainder taken from reference TRBV18 and TRBJ2-3, is NAGVMQNPRHLVRRRGQEARLRCSPMKGHSHVYWYRQLPEEGLKFMVYLQKENIIDESGMPKERFSAEFPKEGPSILRIQQVVRGDSAAYFCASSGFGQAGTDTQYFGPGTRLTVL.

Only one count was recorded for this clone. The chain couples TRBV5-1 to TRBJ2-7, with 10 bases matching TRBD2. Germline loops: CDR1 SGHRS, CDR2 YFSETQ. The CDR3 runs 14 residues. The ends lost 0 bases at V and 5 bases at J; junction bases unmatched: 2. In DNA form, the CDR3 reads TGCGCCAGCAGCTTGGCCGGACTAGCGGACGAGCAGTACTTC. Its protein is CASSLAGLADEQYF.

The CDR3 loop reads CASSESTGPYEKLFF. The DNA for the CDR3 is TGCGCCAGCAGTGAGTCGACAGGGCCTTATGAAAAACTGTTTTTT. V gene TRBV10-2 combines with J gene TRBJ1-4; 7 bases are a match to TRBD1. From germline, CDR1 is WSHSY and CDR2 SAAADI. CDR3 length equals 15 residues. The junction had 4 bases not matched to a gene; V was cut back by 0 bases and J by 6 bases.

The J gene is TRBJ2-2, the V gene TRBV7-9, with 7 bases lining up with TRBD2. Germline values: CDR1 SEHNR, CDR2 FQNEAQ (reference sequence). The CDR3 sequence is 15 residues long. V trimming: 3 bases; J trimming: 2 bases; junction bases outside the gene matches: 3. Here the CDR3 DNA reads TGTGCCAGCAGCTTTCCTAGCGGAAACACCGGGGAGCTGTTTTTT. Protein product: CASSFPSGNTGELFF.

V usage is TRBV7-9 and J usage is TRBJ2-2; D uncertain. The length of the CDR3 is 15 residues. V was clipped by 1 base and J by 4 bases, with 10 bases between them. CDR1 is SEHNR and CDR2 is FQNEAQ in the germline V gene (reference sequence). For the CDR3, the DNA is TGTGCCAGCAGCTTAGGAAGGCAGGCCACCGGGGAGCTGTTTTTT. Encoded protein: CASSLGRQATGELFF.

This chain connects TRBV11-2 to TRBJ1-4, with 11 bases that match TRBD1. Germline V CDR1 and CDR2: SGHAT, FQNNGV. Trimming removed 4 bases from V and 14 bases from J; junction bases left unmatched: 6. This CDR3 has 13 residues. In nucleotides, the CDR3 is TGTGCCAGCAGCTCCGGACAGGGGGCCTACCTGTTTTTT. This encodes CASSSGQGAYLFF. Full variable domain (outside the CDR3, taken from reference TRBV11-2 and TRBJ1-4): EAGVAQSPRYKIIEKRQSVAFWCNPISGHATLYWYQQILGQGPKLLIQFQNNGVVDDSQLPKDRFSAERLKGVDSTLKIQPAKLEDSAVYLCASSSGQGAYLFFGSGTQLSVL.

The V and J genes are TRBV4-3 and TRBJ2-3; 7 nucleotides agree with TRBD2. V shed 4 bases and J 1 base; nucleotides not matched to a gene: 8. Per the germline V gene, CDR1 is LGHNA and CDR2 is YSLEER. The CDR3 length is 16 residues. CDR3 region: CASSRRWGRGTDTQYF. The DNA for the CDR3 is TGCGCCAGCAGCCGGCGCTGGGGGAGGGGCACAGATACGCAGTATTTT.

The rearrangement uses TRBV11-3 and TRBJ2-7; 9 nucleotides align to TRBD1. CDR1 and CDR2 (germline): SGHNT, YENEEA. V trimming: 0 bases; J trimming: 2 bases; junction bases outside the gene matches: 17. The CDR3 sequence is 20 residues long. The CDR3 sequence: CASSLESPLVWTGVPYEQYF. The DNA of the CDR3 is TGTGCCAGCAGCTTAGAATCCCCCCTTGTTTGGACAGGGGTCCCCTACGAGCAGTACTTC. Looking up the rest from reference TRBV11-3 and TRBJ2-7 gives the full variable domain: EAGVVQSPRYKIIEKKQPVAFWCNPISGHNTLYWYLQNLGQGPELLIRYENEEAVDDSQLPKDRFSAERLKGVDSTLKIQPAELGDSAVYLCASSLESPLVWTGVPYEQYFGPGTRLTVT.

V usage is TRBV5-1 and J usage is TRBJ1-4, with 11 bases lining up with TRBD1. V trimming: 2 bases; J trimming: 5 bases; junction bases outside the gene matches: 8. CDR1 and CDR2 from the germline V gene are SGHRS and YFSETQ. CDR3 length: 17 residues. In nucleotides, the CDR3 is TGCGCCAGCAGCTTCGGACAGGGGGCGGGGTGGAATGAAAAACTGTTTTTT. Amino acids: CASSFGQGAGWNEKLFF.

In the case of this clone: At one end, the junction sequence differs from germline, possibly due to a read error. The chain recombines TRBV7-9 with TRBJ2-1, with 8 bases fitting TRBD1. The CDR3 runs to 14 residues. Germline V CDR1 and CDR2: SEHNR, FQNEAQ (reference sequence). The DNA for the CDR3 is TGTTCCAGCACACGGACAGGGAGGAACAATGAGCAGTTCTTC. This gives the protein CSSTRTGRNNEQFF.

The rearrangement links TRBV28 to TRBJ1-5; no clear D. CDR1 and CDR2 from the germline V gene are MDHEN and SYDVKM. The germline V and J ends were trimmed by 7 bases and 0 bases, with 7 bases remaining between them. The CDR3 runs to 13 residues. For the CDR3, the DNA is TGTGCCAGCATTCCTTATAGCAATCAGCCCCAGCATTTT. Residues: CASIPYSNQPQHF.

On this clone itself: Germline is not matched at one junction end, which may reflect a read error. This chain connects TRBV7-9 to TRBJ1-1, with D possibly matching TRBD1 (5 bases). CDR1 is SEHNR and CDR2 is FQNEAQ in the germline V gene (reference sequence). This CDR3 is 12 amino acids long. The DNA for the CDR3 is TGTTCCAGCAGCTTACTCCAGGGTGGGCCTTTCTTT. Protein product: CSSSLLQGGPFF.

This chain joins TRBV4-2 and TRBJ2-7, with 7 bases lining up with TRBD2. The germline V gene encodes CDR1 LGHNA and CDR2 YNFKEQ. The CDR3 has 15 residues. V was pared by 0 bases and J by 0 bases, with 2 bases of the junction left unmatched. DNA of the CDR3: TGTGCCAGCAGCCAAGAGCCTAGCGGCTCCTACGAGCAGTACTTC. Residues: CASSQEPSGSYEQYF.

V gene TRBV5-1 combines with J gene TRBJ2-2; 7 bases agree with TRBD2. The trim removed 10 bases at V and 2 bases at J, leaving 8 bases unmatched. CDR1 is SGHRS, CDR2 YFSETQ, per germline. The CDR3 spans 14 residues. Here the CDR3 DNA reads TGCGCCGGAGGTAGCGGGTTAAACACCGGGGAGCTGTTTTTT. Translated: CAGGSGLNTGELFF.

The chain uses TRBV9 and TRBJ2-3, with D perhaps matching TRBD1 (5 bases). The CDR3 runs to 13 residues. Germline V gene data show CDR1 as SGDLS and CDR2 as YYNGEE. The V gene lost 4 bases and the J gene lost 2 bases, with 8 bases spanning the gap. CDR3 region: CASSRGNTDTQYF. Here the CDR3 DNA reads TGTGCCAGCAGCAGGGGAAACACAGATACGCAGTATTTT. Variable domain in full (rest from reference TRBV9 and TRBJ2-3): DSGVTQTPKHLITATGQRVTLRCSPRSGDLSVYWYQQSLDQGLQFLIQYYNGEERAKGNILERFSAQQFPDLHSELNLSSLELGDSALYFCASSRGNTDTQYFGPGTRLTVL.